This T cell receptor beta chain was identified during a study of blood T cells in healthy people across ages. Whole-study results and caveats: Because donor CMV status was unknown, expanded clonotype changes were possibly confounded.

It was with a sample-barcoded 5' primer and a J-beta primer mix that a second PCR of about 6 to 12 cycles was run. One entry per CDR3 protein results from TCRdb running MiXCR on the 5' RACE reads. This table has under 800,000 distinct CDR3 sequences, roughly 44% appearing once. Details on this clonotype: Its antigen is undetermined.

This CDR3 is 14 amino acids long. Trimming removed 2 bases from V and 5 bases from J, with 12 bases in between. CDR1 is LGHDT, CDR2 YNNKEL, per germline (reference sequence). The specimen sequenced was blood. This TCR was sampled from a woman aged 55-75 years in good health. The J gene is TRBJ1-2, the V gene TRBV3-1, with D hard to call. In DNA, the CDR3 is TGTGCCAGCAGCCAAAAGATTAGAGGATATGGCTACACCTTC. It codes for CASSQKIRGYGYTF.